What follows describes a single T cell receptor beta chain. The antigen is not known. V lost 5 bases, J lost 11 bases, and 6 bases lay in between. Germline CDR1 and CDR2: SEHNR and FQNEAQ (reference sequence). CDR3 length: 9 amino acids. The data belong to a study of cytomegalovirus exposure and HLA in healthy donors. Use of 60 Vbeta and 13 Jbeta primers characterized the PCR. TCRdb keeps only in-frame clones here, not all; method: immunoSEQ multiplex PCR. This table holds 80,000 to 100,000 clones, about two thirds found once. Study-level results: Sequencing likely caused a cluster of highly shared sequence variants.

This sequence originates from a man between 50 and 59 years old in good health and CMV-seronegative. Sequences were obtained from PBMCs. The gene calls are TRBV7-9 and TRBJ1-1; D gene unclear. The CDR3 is CASSRSAFF. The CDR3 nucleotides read TGTGCCAGCAGCCGGTCGGCTTTCTTT.